This T cell receptor (beta chain) derives from a study of blood T cell repertoires in COVID-19. Looking at the study overall: Spain, Italy and the United States supplied samples that represented acute and convalescent COVID-19. From T cells, B-cell-depleted T cells, or PBMCs came the material, which was cDNA or gDNA.

Which cohort a participant joined came from the clinical history participants gave. How the authors handled the data: Amplifying reference gene primers gave estimates of nucleated cell counts. The table came from immunoSEQ multiplex PCR; TCRdb's copy has only in-frame clones and leaves some out. The V and J calls and the clone size are those of that table, but D and trimming were determined from the DNA. Here the sample spans about 180,000 clones, more than 75% being singletons. Material for sequencing was PBMCs or T cells enriched from blood (not recorded which). The TCR was taken from a man aged 55 to 70 who had been exposed to COVID-19.

CDR3 DNA: TGTGCCAGCAGCGCGGGCATGAACACTGAAGCTTTCTTT. It codes for CASSAGMNTEAFF. J is TRBJ1-1 and V is TRBV7-3; no reliable D call. The V end was cut by 5 bases, the J end by 0 bases, with 7 bases between. There are 13 residues in the CDR3. CDR1 SGHTA and CDR2 FQGTGA come from the germline V gene.